This is a list of T cell receptor beta chains from one sample in a study of T cell repertoires in cytomegalovirus infection. No cognate antigen is known for these TCRs. From the reads, TCRdb called clonotypes with MiXCR, one entry per CDR3 protein. The repertoire includes approximately 350,000 distinct CDR3 sequences, 34% of them detected once, and approximately 13% sits in the top ten. Sample: cultured PBMCs, taken from culture after CMV antigen stimulation. These receptors came from a human donor in good health (CMV status not recorded). Some clones in this sample may be carry-over from other donors' samples. The CDR3 runs from the conserved cysteine through the conserved F or W. A D gene is named only where the DNA matches it firmly. Clone size is shown for a subset of rows, as once, few, many or a class of expanded clone.

>TRBJ2-5|NA|TRBV6-2/TRBV6-3|NA
TGTGCCAGCACCAAACAAGAGACCCAGTACTTC
CASTKQETQYF
>TRBJ2-3|NA|TRBV24-1|once
TGTGCCACCAGTGCTACGGACGGCGCGGATACGCAGTATTTT
CATSATDGADTQYF
>TRBJ2-1|NA|TRBV6-2/TRBV6-3|NA
TGTGCCAGCAGCGAACTAGAGCAGCAGTTCTTC
CASSELEQQFF
>TRBJ1-5|TRBD1|TRBV4-1|NA
TGCGCCAGCAGCCGCACCGGGACAGAGGGCAATCAGCCCCAGCATTTT
CASSRTGTEGNQPQHF
>TRBJ1-1|NA|TRBV6-1|few
TGTGCCAGCAGACTGGACAGTTATAACACTGAAGCTTTCTTT
CASRLDSYNTEAFF
>TRBJ2-5|NA|TRBV12-5|few
TGTGCTAGTGGCCGCACGACAGGTCAAGAGACCCAGTACTTC
CASGRTTGQETQYF
>TRBJ2-2|TRBD1|TRBV7-8|NA
TGTGCCAGCAGCACCCGACAGGGGGGCACCGGGGAGCTGTTTTTT
CASSTRQGGTGELFF
>TRBJ2-5|TRBD1|TRBV6-2/TRBV6-3|NA
TGTGCCAGCAGTGCACAGGGGGCGAAGGAGACCCAGTACTTC
CASSAQGAKETQYF
>TRBJ2-1|TRBD2|TRBV7-2|NA
TGTGCCAGCAGCTTAGCTGGGACTAGCATCAATGAGCAGTTCTTC
CASSLAGTSINEQFF
>TRBJ2-7|TRBD2|TRBV20-1|NA
TGCAGTGGAGGGGGACTAGCGTTGGCGAAACAGTACTTC
CSGGGLALAKQYF